Presented here are 16 T cell receptor beta chains from one specimen sequenced in a study of blood T cell repertoires in COVID-19. Libraries were prepared by immunoSEQ multiplex PCR; TCRdb keeps only in-frame clonotypes and omits some of them. The table lists roughly 100,000 clones, roughly 84% of them singletons. The sample comprised peripheral blood. These receptors were collected from a man between 65 and 85 years old with active or convalescent COVID-19.

In this sample, this clone turned up once. The rearrangement uses TRBV4-3 and TRBJ1-4; tentative D call: TRBD1 (6 bases). This CDR3 spans 14 amino acids. The V gene's germline CDR1 is LGHNA and CDR2 YSLEER. Between the trimmed V and J ends, which lost 4 bases and 5 bases, there was a span of 11 bases. CDR3 in amino acids: CASSLGTSNEKLFF. CDR3 nucleotide sequence: TGCGCCAGCAGCCTCGGGACATCAAATGAAAAACTGTTTTTT.

The chain joins TRBV6-6 to TRBJ2-7; D is perhaps TRBD1 (5 bases). V was cut by 6 bases and J by 1 base, with 10 bases left in between. This CDR3 is built from 13 residues. Germline V gene sequence: CDR1 MNHNY, CDR2 SVGAGI (reference sequence). The CDR3 loop is CASRGQGSYEQYF. CDR3 in DNA: TGTGCCAGCAGGGGGCAGGGATCCTACGAGCAGTACTTC.

The CDR3 here is CASSLQGAHTEAFF. CDR3 bases: TGTGCCAGCAGCTTACAGGGGGCGCACACTGAAGCTTTCTTT. V is TRBV7-2 and J is TRBJ1-1; 8 bases match TRBD1. Germline lookup yields CDR1 SGHTA and CDR2 FQGNSA. With V trimmed by 2 bases and J by 3 bases, 2 bases remained unmatched. This CDR3 comprises 14 residues.

This clone was picked up a small number of times. A junction boundary mismatches the germline segment, possibly from a read error. This chain links TRBV29-1 with TRBJ2-7, with 8 bases that match TRBD1. The CDR3 extends over 12 amino acids. Germline lookup yields CDR1 SQVTM and CDR2 ANQGSEA. In DNA form, the CDR3 reads TGCAGCGTCGACAGGGGTTCGGACGAGCAGCACTTC. Protein: CSVDRGSDEQHF.

The chain combines TRBV19 with TRBJ1-5; D gene uncertain. CDR1 is LNHDA and CDR2 is SQIVND in the germline V gene (reference sequence). Trimming removed 7 bases at V and 5 bases at J, with 12 bases between. The CDR3 loop spans 13 amino acids. The CDR3 coding sequence is TGTGCCAGTACCCTGCTAGGAGATCAGCCCCAGCATTTT. Protein sequence: CASTLLGDQPQHF.

V and J are TRBV24-1 and TRBJ2-5, with a tentative D call TRBD2 (6 bases). V gave up 5 bases and J gave up 3 bases, with 15 bases separating them. CDR1 and CDR2 from the germline V gene are KGHDR and SFDVKD. The CDR3 covers 15 residues. CDR3 amino acids: CATSAPGGGKETQYF. For the CDR3, the DNA is TGTGCCACCAGTGCCCCTGGGGGAGGAAAAGAGACCCAGTACTTC.

The DNA for the CDR3 is TGTGCCAGCAGCTTACCCGGACTAGCGGGAGGTAATGAGCAGTTCTTC. This translates into CASSLPGLAGGNEQFF. The rearrangement links TRBV7-2 to TRBJ2-1, with 14 bases matching TRBD2. Germline assignment: CDR1 SGHTA and CDR2 FQGNSA. This CDR3 comprises 16 residues. The V and J ends lost 2 bases and 7 bases, in that order; junction bases with no gene match: 4.

The count of this clone is one. The chain links TRBV28 to TRBJ1-5; no firm D call. V lost 2 bases and J lost 3, with 11 bases in between. The CDR3 is 15 amino acids. Germline V CDR1 and CDR2: MDHEN, SYDVKM. The chain's CDR3 is CASSLVVGVNQPQHF. The CDR3 DNA sequence: TGTGCCAGCAGTTTAGTTGTCGGGGTCAATCAGCCCCAGCATTTT.

The chain uses TRBV11-3 and TRBJ2-1; 13 positions agree with TRBD2. The germline V gene has CDR1 SGHNT and CDR2 YENEEA. CDR3 length: 14 residues. With V trimmed by 5 bases and J by 10 bases, 5 bases remained unmatched. The CDR3 spells CASSRGLAGEEQFF. The CDR3, as DNA: TGTGCCAGCAGCCGCGGACTAGCGGGGGAAGAGCAGTTCTTC.

The chain uses TRBV3-1 (or the pseudogene TRBV3-2) and TRBJ2-7; 9 nucleotides align to TRBD1. The CDR3 is made up of 16 amino acids. Germline loops: CDR1 LGHDT, CDR2 YNNKEL (reference sequence). Germline trimming cut 1 base from V and 1 base from J; bases unmatched to any gene: 5. DNA for the CDR3: TGTGCCAGCAGCCAAGCCACAGGGGGCGCTTCCTACGAGCAGTACTTC. Translated, it gives CASSQATGGASYEQYF.

The chain carries TRBV3-1 (or the pseudogene TRBV3-2) and TRBJ2-1, with 7 bases that match TRBD2. Germline-derived CDR1 and CDR2 are LGHDT and YNNKEL (reference sequence). Unmatched junction bases numbered 0, after V lost 1 base and J lost 6 bases. The CDR3 has 13 amino acids. CDR3 amino acids: CASSQGGGNEQFF. The CDR3 nucleotides read TGTGCCAGCAGCCAAGGGGGGGGCAATGAGCAGTTCTTC.

The V and J genes are TRBV5-1 and TRBJ2-7; 9 bases are a match to TRBD1. The junction had 10 bases not matched to a gene; V was cut back by 4 bases and J by 2 bases. The V gene's germline CDR1 is SGHRS and CDR2 YFSETQ. The CDR3 is made up of 16 amino acids. Written as DNA, the CDR3 is TGCGCCAGCAGCCTGGGGACAGGGAACCGCCCCTACGAGCAGTACTTC. Encoded protein: CASSLGTGNRPYEQYF. The whole variable domain, remainder taken from reference TRBV5-1 and TRBJ2-7, is KAGVTQTPRYLIKTRGQQVTLSCSPISGHRSVSWYQQTPGQGLQFLFEYFSETQRNKGNFPGRFSGRQFSNSRSEMNVSTLELGDSALYLCASSLGTGNRPYEQYFGPGTRLTVT.

J is TRBJ2-3 and V is TRBV19; TRBD1 might be the D (7 bases). Germline V gene sequence: CDR1 LNHDA, CDR2 SQIVND (reference sequence). The ends were cut back, 0 bases at V and 8 bases at J, with 9 bases in the middle. This CDR3 contains 13 residues. CDR3 in DNA: TGTGCCAGTAGTATAGATCAGGGGGGTACGCAGTATTTT. It codes for CASSIDQGGTQYF.

The chain has TRBV7-2 and TRBJ2-5; 9 positions agree with TRBD1. The CDR3 runs 17 residues. After removal of 1 base from V and 2 bases from J, the junction contained 8 bases not matched to a gene. CDR1 and CDR2 (germline): SGHTA, FQGNSA. CDR3 nucleotide sequence: TGTGCCAGCAGCTTAGACTCTCCGGGACAGGGTCAAGAGACCCAGTACTTC. Amino acids: CASSLDSPGQGQETQYF.

The J gene is TRBJ2-1, the V gene TRBV23-1; D is perhaps TRBD2 (6 bases). TRBV23-1 is identified as an open reading frame with a role that is uncertain. The CDR3 is made up of 15 amino acids. Trimming stripped 0 bases from V and 7 bases from J, with 13 bases between. The CDR3 DNA is TGCGCCAGCAGTCAATCGCAGGGAGGAGGAAATGAGCAGTTCTTC. This translates into CASSQSQGGGNEQFF.

This clone appeared a few times. The CDR3 sequence: CASAPRGGASDTQYF. Written as DNA, the CDR3 is TGTGCCAGCGCCCCAAGAGGGGGGGCCTCGGATACGCAGTATTTT. This chain connects TRBV9 to TRBJ2-3, with D possibly TRBD2 on 7 matching bases. The CDR3 runs to 15 residues. CDR1 is SGDLS, CDR2 YYNGEE, per germline. The V and J ends lost 7 bases and 6 bases respectively, with 21 bases between them.